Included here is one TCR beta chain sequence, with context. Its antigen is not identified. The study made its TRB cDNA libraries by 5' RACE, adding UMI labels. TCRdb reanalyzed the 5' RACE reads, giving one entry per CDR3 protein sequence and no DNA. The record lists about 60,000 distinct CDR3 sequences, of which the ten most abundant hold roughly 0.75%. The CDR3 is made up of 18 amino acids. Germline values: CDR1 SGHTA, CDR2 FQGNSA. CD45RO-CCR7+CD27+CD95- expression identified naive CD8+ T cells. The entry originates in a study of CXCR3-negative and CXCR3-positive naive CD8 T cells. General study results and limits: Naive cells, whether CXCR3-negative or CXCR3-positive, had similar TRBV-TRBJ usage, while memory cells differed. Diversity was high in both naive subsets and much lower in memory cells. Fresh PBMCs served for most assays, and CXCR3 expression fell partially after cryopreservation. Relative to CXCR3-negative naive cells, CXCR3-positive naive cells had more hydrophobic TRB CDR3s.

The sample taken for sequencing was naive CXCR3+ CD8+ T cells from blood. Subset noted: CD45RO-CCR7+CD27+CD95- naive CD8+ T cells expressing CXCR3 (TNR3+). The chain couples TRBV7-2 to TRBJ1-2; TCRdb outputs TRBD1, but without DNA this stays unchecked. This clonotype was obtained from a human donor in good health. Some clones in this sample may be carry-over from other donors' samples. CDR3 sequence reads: CASSLGDSGGKLAYGYTF. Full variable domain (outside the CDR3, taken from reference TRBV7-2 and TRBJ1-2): GAGVSQSPSNKVTEKGKDVELRCDPISGHTALYWYRQSLGQGLEFLIYFQGNSAPDKSGLPSDRFSAERTGGSVSTLTIQRTQQEDSAVYLCASSLGDSGGKLAYGYTFGSGTRLTVV.